The entry below gives a single TCR beta chain sequence along with its context. It lacks a known antigen. No base-level quality is on record; no much larger clone is a single base apart. The record originates from a study of T-cell memory formation after mild COVID-19 (dated by TCRdb to about 2021). About the investigation overall: Most TCR sequence clusters were specific to one of the two donors. Two young, previously healthy adult volunteers made up the cohort, one male and one female. T-cell clones expanding and contracting after mild COVID-19 in two donors were tracked by longitudinal TCRalpha and TCRbeta repertoire sequencing.

Points the paper makes about the study in general: Some responding clones were detected in pre-infection memory, which suggested that pre-existing cross-reactive memory T cells had joined the SARS-CoV-2 response. Only a couple of mild cases were covered in the study, and larger cohorts including severe cases with pre-infection samples were considered necessary. Balanced CD4/CD8 phenotypes were observed for clones contracting from day 15 to 85, whereas a bias towards CD4+ was observed for a second wave of clones expanding from day 15 to 37. Contracting CD4+ clones turned up mainly in the CM and EM memory subsets, whereas EMRA was where CD8+ clones were enriched. The second-wave clones that peaked on day 37 were not confirmed to be SARS-CoV-2 specific.

Instrument on record: Illumina NovaSeq 6000. TCRalpha and TCRbeta cDNA libraries were built by 5'RACE with constant-segment primers, adding sample barcodes and unique molecular identifiers. Trizol reagent was used to extract RNA from every sample. Libraries were amplified in two PCR steps, with a second sample barcode and Illumina TruSeq adapters added in the second step. Sequencing of libraries was performed on an Illumina NovaSeq with 2 x 150 bp paired-end reads. The original pipeline was this. With migec v1.2.7, reads were demultiplexed and then collapsed into UMI-guided consensus sequences. Using mixcr v2.1.11, UMI consensuses were aligned to TRA and TRB V and J templates and then assembled into clonotypes. A clonotype was counted as expanded or contracted only if both edgeR and NoisET called the change significant, with noise models trained on biological replicates. For edgeR calls, a false discovery rate-adjusted p below 0.01 and a log2 fold-change threshold of 1 were applied. As an exploratory analysis of dynamics, max-normalized trajectories of the 1000 most abundant clonotypes were examined by PCA with hierarchical clustering. Separately sequenced CD4+ and CD8+ repertoires were used to assign a CD4 or CD8 phenotype to each responding clone. Through fastp at Q25 and MiXCR, TCRdb rebuilt clones from the public reads, retaining in-frame beta chains. Identical CDR3 proteins give one entry, which carries the most common genes and DNA. V and J calls and clone size were set by TCRdb, not the authors. This sample has 85,000 to 130,000 distinct CDR3 sequences in its table, and 17% of those were observed once. In total, the top ten clones hold 25% to 35% of the sample.

V drops 3 bases and J drops 3 bases, leaving 11 bases in between. Measured from the cysteine to the phenylalanine, the CDR3 is 14 residues long. Left in the record is the CDR3 DNA by itself, 42 bases read in frame from the first base. The germline V gene sets CDR1 to SNHLY and CDR2 to FYNNEI. Ficoll-Paque density gradient centrifugation was the method used to isolate PBMCs. The source material was PBMCs or a T cell subset sorted from them (not recorded which). The chain joins TRBV2 to TRBJ1-1; a confident D gene designation cannot be given. This TCR came from an adult woman who had mild COVID-19 (a few samples of this study predate the infection). The sample titles of this study are shuffled in the database, so cell type and time point are left out; the donor was told from shared clones. The bases read TGTGCCAGCAGTGATGAGGGTGGCTACACTGAAGCTTTCTTT. Its protein reads: CASSDEGGYTEAFF.